This is a list of T cell receptor beta chains from one sample in a study of response to subunit inactivated influenza vaccine. Each CDR3 protein gets one entry after TCRdb re-called the RT-PCR reads with MiXCR. Of about half a million distinct CDR3 sequences listed, 25% were seen once; the top ten hold 1.9%. Here the sequenced sample was CD4+ T cells sorted from PBMCs, taken 5 to 6 days after vaccination. The receptors stem from a man aged 45-65 years who received an inactivated influenza vaccine. Each CDR3 is given with its conserved first and last residue. The D gene is left open where the match is weak. Clone size, where shown, is once, few, many, or a class for clones that have expanded.

few | TRBJ2-1 | TRBV20-1 | . | TGCAGTGCTTCGGCCGGGACCCGAAGGCGCGATGAGCAGTTCTTC | CSASAGTRRRDEQFF
few | TRBJ1-1 | TRBV5-1 | TRBD1 | TGCGCCAGCAAAACGGGACAGATTGGTGAAGCTTTCTTT | CASKTGQIGEAFF
. | TRBJ2-3 | TRBV29-1 | TRBD2 | TGCAGCGGGACTAGCGGGCGGTACACAGATACGCAGTATTTT | CSGTSGRYTDTQYF
. | TRBJ2-1 | TRBV4-3 | TRBD1 | TGCGCCAGCAGCCAAGATCTAGGGGGCGCCGGCCAGTTCTTC | CASSQDLGGAGQFF
. | TRBJ2-1 | TRBV20-1 | TRBD2 | TGCAGTGCTAGAGATCTGAGCGGGAGGGCCGGAGAGCAGTTCTTC | CSARDLSGRAGEQFF
few | TRBJ2-2 | TRBV25-1 | . | TGTGCCAGCAGTGACGGGACGCTGAACACCGGGGAGCTGTTTTTT | CASSDGTLNTGELFF
many | TRBJ2-7 | TRBV20-1 | TRBD2 | TGCAGTGCTAGTAGCAGCGGGGGTAGCTCCTACGAGCAGTACTTC | CSASSSGGSSYEQYF
once | TRBJ2-3 | TRBV4-2 | TRBD1 | TGTGCCAGCAGCCCCCGGGACAGGGGCCCAGATACGCAGTATTTT | CASSPRDRGPDTQYF
. | TRBJ1-5 | TRBV4-2 | TRBD1 | TGTGCCAGCAGCCCCGGGGCAGGGGGCGGCAATCAGCCCCAGCATTTT | CASSPGAGGGNQPQHF
many | TRBJ2-1 | TRBV11-1 | . | TGTGCCAGCAGCTTAGGGGGACAACAATACAATGAGCAGTTCTTC | CASSLGGQQYNEQFF
. | TRBJ2-2 | TRBV12-3/TRBV12-4 | . | TGTGCCAGCAAAAGTCTAGGTCCCGGGGAGCTGTTTTTT | CASKSLGPGELFF
. | TRBJ2-2 | TRBV3-1 | . | TGTGCCAGCAGCCGGGAGGTTGGCACCGGGGAGCTGTTTTTT | CASSREVGTGELFF
few | TRBJ2-2 | TRBV12-3/TRBV12-4 | . | TGTGCCAGCAGTTACCTAGCGATGAACACCGGGGAGCTGTTTTTT | CASSYLAMNTGELFF
few | TRBJ2-7 | TRBV5-1 | TRBD2 | TGCGCCAGCAGCTTGGCCCTAAGAACTAGCGGAATCTACGAGCAGTACTTC | CASSLALRTSGIYEQYF
few | TRBJ1-2 | TRBV7-9 | TRBD1 | TGTGCCAGCAGCTTAGCTGGGGACAGACCAACCTATGGCTACACCTTC | CASSLAGDRPTYGYTF
. | TRBJ1-5 | TRBV28 | . | TGTGCCAGCAAGCAGTTATTAGGCAGTGGGCCCCAGCATTTT | CASKQLLGSGPQHF
. | TRBJ1-2 | TRBV20-1 | . | TGCAGTGCTTCGGACAGTTCGACGTATGGCTACACCTTC | CSASDSSTYGYTF
few | TRBJ2-7 | TRBV29-1 | TRBD1 | TGCAGCGTTAGTAGACAGGGTCTTTCCTACGAGCAGTACTTC | CSVSRQGLSYEQYF
few | TRBJ1-3 | TRBV7-8 | TRBD1 | TGTGCCAGCAGCTTAAGGGACAGGGGTCGATCCTCTGGAAACACCATATATTTT | CASSLRDRGRSSGNTIYF
. | TRBJ2-7 | TRBV4-3 | . | TGCGCCAGCAGCCAAGACGTACGGAATTACGAGCAGTACTTC | CASSQDVRNYEQYF
once | TRBJ2-3 | TRBV11-3 | TRBD1 | TGTGCCAGCAGCTTGGGACAGGCGCCTACAGATACGCAGTATTTT | CASSLGQAPTDTQYF
few | TRBJ2-2 | TRBV6-2/TRBV6-3 | TRBD1 | TGTGCCAGCAGTTACGAACCCGACAGGGGGCTGACCGGGGAGCTGTTTTTT | CASSYEPDRGLTGELFF
few | TRBJ2-7 | TRBV18 | . | TGTGCCAGCTCACCAGGGTATACCTACGAGCAGTACTTC | CASSPGYTYEQYF
. | TRBJ2-7 | TRBV29-1 | . | TGCAGCGTCTCACTGGGACCCACCTACGAGCAGTACTTC | CSVSLGPTYEQYF
. | TRBJ2-3 | TRBV12-3/TRBV12-4 | . | TGTGCCAGCAGTCCGCCCCAGGGACGAGATACGCAGTATTTT | CASSPPQGRDTQYF
few | TRBJ2-5 | TRBV20-1 | TRBD2 | TGCAGTGCTAGAGATTGGCGGGGGGAGGGGGAGACCCAGTACTTC | CSARDWRGEGETQYF
. | TRBJ1-5 | TRBV21-1 | . | TGTGCCAGCAGCAAAGGAGCACAGGTCCGGCGGCAGCCCCAGCATTTT | CASSKGAQVRRQPQHF
. | TRBJ1-2 | TRBV20-1 | TRBD1 | TGCAGTGCCCAAATACGGGGACAGGGGATGTGGGGCTACACCTTC | CSAQIRGQGMWGYTF
few | TRBJ1-2 | TRBV5-5 | . | TGTGCCAGCAGCCGAGGTACGGAATATGGCCACACCTTC | CASSRGTEYGHTF
. | TRBJ1-1 | TRBV6-5 | . | TGTGCCAGCAGTTACTTAGGCAGGGGAGCTTTCTTT | CASSYLGRGAFF
few | TRBJ1-6 | TRBV24-1 | TRBD1 | TGTGCCACCAGTGACGGACAGGGGCTCCACTTT | CATSDGQGLHF
. | TRBJ1-2 | TRBV29-1 | . | TGCAGCGTTGACCCGGACAGAACGCATGGCTACACCTTC | CSVDPDRTHGYTF
. | TRBJ2-2 | TRBV4-3 | . | TGCGCCAGCAGCCAAGATTCAGTTAGCTCGAACACCGGGGAGCTGTTTTTT | CASSQDSVSSNTGELFF
many | TRBJ1-1 | TRBV6-1 | . | TGTGCCAGCAGTGAGGTTTGGGGTACTGAAGCTTTCTTT | CASSEVWGTEAFF
. | TRBJ2-1 | TRBV20-1 | TRBD2 | TGCAGTGCTCCTAGCGGGAGTAAATACAATGAGCAGTTCTTC | CSAPSGSKYNEQFF
. | TRBJ2-1 | TRBV24-1 | . | TGTGCCACCAGTGATTTGCGGACGGACCCTTACAATGAGCAGTTCTTC | CATSDLRTDPYNEQFF
many | TRBJ2-5 | TRBV10-3 | . | TGTGCCATCAGTGGTGCTGGGGACCCTCCGGGGACCCAGTACTTC | CAISGAGDPPGTQYF
few | TRBJ2-3 | TRBV29-1 | TRBD1 | TGCAGCGCGTGCTTGGGACAGGGGGCAGATACGCAGTATTTT | CSACLGQGADTQYF
once | TRBJ1-4 | TRBV12-3/TRBV12-4 | . | TGTGCCAGCAGTTTTAGGTCGGGTAAACTGTTTTTT | CASSFRSGKLFF
few | TRBJ2-7 | TRBV5-1 | TRBD1 | TGCGCCAGCAGGCTCCTTATCCGGGACAGCAACGAGCAGTACTTC | CASRLLIRDSNEQYF
. | TRBJ2-2 | TRBV20-1 | TRBD2 | TGCAGTGCTAAAGCGGGAGGGCTCACCGGGGAGCTGTTTTTT | CSAKAGGLTGELFF
. | TRBJ2-2 | TRBV11-2 | TRBD2 | TGTGCCAGCAGCTTAATTAGAACTAGCGGGAGGGCGACGAACACCGGGGAGCTGTTTTTT | CASSLIRTSGRATNTGELFF
many | TRBJ2-1 | TRBV5-6 | TRBD2 | TGTGCCAGCAGCTTGTTGGCCGGACTAGCGTACAATGAGCAGTTCTTC | CASSLLAGLAYNEQFF
. | TRBJ1-6 | TRBV28 | . | TGTGCCAGCAGACAGGAACCTAATTCACCCCTCCACTTT | CASRQEPNSPLHF
. | TRBJ2-1 | TRBV12-3/TRBV12-4 | TRBD2 | TGTGCCAGCAGTTTTGCGGGGGGGTACAATGAGCAGTTCTTC | CASSFAGGYNEQFF
. | TRBJ2-3 | TRBV10-3 | . | TGTGCCATCAGTGTGTCCTCTAGCACAGATACGCAGTATTTT | CAISVSSSTDTQYF
many | TRBJ1-5 | TRBV10-2 | . | TGCGCCAGCAGTGAATCAGGCCGCAATCAGCCCCAGCATTTT | CASSESGRNQPQHF
. | TRBJ1-4 | TRBV12-3/TRBV12-4 | . | TGTGCCAGCAGTTTAGGGGATTCAACTAATGAAAAACTGTTTTTT | CASSLGDSTNEKLFF
. | TRBJ2-7 | TRBV5-5 | . | TGTGCCAGCAGCTTGTCGGGCCTACTTTCCTACGAGCAGTACTTC | CASSLSGLLSYEQYF
once | TRBJ2-1 | TRBV7-2 | . | TGTGCCAGCAGCCCCTCAAACCGTATCCCCAATGAGCAGTTCTTC | CASSPSNRIPNEQFF